This TCR beta chain was profiled in a study of blood T cell repertoires in COVID-19. On the study more broadly: Acute and convalescent COVID-19 specimens originated in the United States, Italy and Spain. T cells, B-cell-depleted T cells, or PBMCs supplied cDNA or gDNA.

The trim removed 2 bases at V and 6 bases at J, leaving 12 bases unmatched. Looked up from germline, CDR1 is MNHEY and CDR2 is SVGEGT. This CDR3 is 16 amino acids long. Authors' processing steps: Amplification of reference gene primers provided the estimated nucleated cell counts. Only in-frame clones appear in the TCRdb table, and some are missing; sequencing was by immunoSEQ multiplex PCR. V, J and clone size are those of that table, while D and trimming were read from the DNA. The data contain approximately 260,000 clones, just under 90% of them seen just once; the ten biggest clones take up approximately 4%.

Sequenced sample: peripheral blood. The clonotype comes from a woman in her thirties or forties with acute or convalescent COVID-19. The chain combines TRBV6-2 or TRBV6-3 with TRBJ1-2; 7 nucleotides align to TRBD1. The CDR3 loop is CASSYPRTGRLDGYTF. The CDR3 bases are TGTGCCAGCAGTTACCCCAGGACAGGTCGATTAGATGGCTACACCTTC.